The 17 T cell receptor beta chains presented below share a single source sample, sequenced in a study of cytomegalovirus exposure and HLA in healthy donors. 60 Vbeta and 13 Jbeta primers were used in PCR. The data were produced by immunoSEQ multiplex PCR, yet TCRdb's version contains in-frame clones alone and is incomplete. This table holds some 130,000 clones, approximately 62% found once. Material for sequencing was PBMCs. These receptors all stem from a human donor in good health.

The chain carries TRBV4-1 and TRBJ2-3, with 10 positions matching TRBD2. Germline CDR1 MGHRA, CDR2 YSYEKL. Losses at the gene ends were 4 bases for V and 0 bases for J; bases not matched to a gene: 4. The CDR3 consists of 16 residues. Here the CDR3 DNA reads TGCGCCAGCAGCCCCCGGACTAGCGGCAGCACAGATACGCAGTATTTT. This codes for CASSPRTSGSTDTQYF.

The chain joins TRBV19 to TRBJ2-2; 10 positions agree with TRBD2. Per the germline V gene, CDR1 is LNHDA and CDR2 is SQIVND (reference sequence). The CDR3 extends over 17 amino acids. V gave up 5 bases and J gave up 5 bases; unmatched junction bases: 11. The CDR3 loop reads CASSRTSGTKSTGELFF. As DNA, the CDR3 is TGTGCCAGTAGTCGGACTAGCGGAACCAAAAGTACCGGGGAGCTGTTTTTT. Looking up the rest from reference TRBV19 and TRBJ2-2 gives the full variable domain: DGGITQSPKYLFRKEGQNVTLSCEQNLNHDAMYWYRQDPGQGLRLIYYSQIVNDFQKGDIAEGYSVSREKKESFPLTVTSAQKNPTAFYLCASSRTSGTKSTGELFFGEGSRLTVL.

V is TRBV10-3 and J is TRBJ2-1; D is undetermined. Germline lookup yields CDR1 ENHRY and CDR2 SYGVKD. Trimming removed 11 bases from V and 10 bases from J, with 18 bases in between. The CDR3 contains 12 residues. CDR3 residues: CAPVFFLGEQFF. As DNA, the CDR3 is TGTGCCCCGGTTTTTTTTCTGGGCGAGCAGTTCTTC.

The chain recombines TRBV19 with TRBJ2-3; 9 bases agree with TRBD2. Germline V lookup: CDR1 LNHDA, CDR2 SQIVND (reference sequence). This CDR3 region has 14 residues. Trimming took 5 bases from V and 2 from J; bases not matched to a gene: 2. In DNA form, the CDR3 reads TGTGCCAGTAGTGTAGCGGGAGACACAGATACGCAGTATTTT. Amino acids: CASSVAGDTDTQYF.

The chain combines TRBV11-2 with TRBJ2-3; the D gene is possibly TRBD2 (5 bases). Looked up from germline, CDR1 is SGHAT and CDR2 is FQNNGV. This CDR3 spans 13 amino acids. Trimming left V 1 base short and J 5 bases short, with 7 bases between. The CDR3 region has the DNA TGTGCCAGCAGCTTAGTCCGGGGAGATACGCAGTATTTT. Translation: CASSLVRGDTQYF.

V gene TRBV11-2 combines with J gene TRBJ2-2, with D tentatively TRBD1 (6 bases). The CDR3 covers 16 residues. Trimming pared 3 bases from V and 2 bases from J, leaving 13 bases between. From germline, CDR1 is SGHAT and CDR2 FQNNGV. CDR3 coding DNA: TGTGCCAGCAGCTTTTCCGGGACACTAAACACCGGGGAGCTGTTTTTT. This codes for CASSFSGTLNTGELFF. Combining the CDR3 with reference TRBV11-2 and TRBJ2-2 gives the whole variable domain EAGVAQSPRYKIIEKRQSVAFWCNPISGHATLYWYQQILGQGPKLLIQFQNNGVVDDSQLPKDRFSAERLKGVDSTLKIQPAKLEDSAVYLCASSFSGTLNTGELFFGEGSRLTVL.

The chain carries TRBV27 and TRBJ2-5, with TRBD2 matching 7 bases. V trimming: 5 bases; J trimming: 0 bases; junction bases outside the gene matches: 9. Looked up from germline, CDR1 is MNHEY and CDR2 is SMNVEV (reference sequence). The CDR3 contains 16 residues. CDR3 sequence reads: CASSPGTKLYQETQYF. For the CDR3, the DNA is TGTGCCAGCAGTCCAGGGACTAAACTGTACCAAGAGACCCAGTACTTC.

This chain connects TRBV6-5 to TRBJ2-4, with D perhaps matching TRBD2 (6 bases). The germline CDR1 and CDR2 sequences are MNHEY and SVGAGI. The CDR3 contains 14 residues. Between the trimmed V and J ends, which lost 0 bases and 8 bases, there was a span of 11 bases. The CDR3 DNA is TGTGCCAGCAGTTACTCCGGGGGAGCGGACATTCAGTACTTC. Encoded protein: CASSYSGGADIQYF.

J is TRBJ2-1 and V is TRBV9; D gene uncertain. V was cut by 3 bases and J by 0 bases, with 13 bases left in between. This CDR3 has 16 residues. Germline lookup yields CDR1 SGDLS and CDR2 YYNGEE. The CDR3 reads CASSDSAESSYNEQFF. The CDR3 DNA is TGTGCCAGCAGCGACTCCGCGGAGAGCTCCTACAATGAGCAGTTCTTC.

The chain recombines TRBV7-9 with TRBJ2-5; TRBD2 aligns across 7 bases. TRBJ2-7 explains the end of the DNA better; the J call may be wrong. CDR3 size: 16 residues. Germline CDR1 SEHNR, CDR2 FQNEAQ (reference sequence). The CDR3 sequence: CASSDPQRGDPYEQYF. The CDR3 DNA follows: TGTGCCAGCAGCGACCCCCAGCGGGGTGACCCTTACGAGCAGTACTTC.

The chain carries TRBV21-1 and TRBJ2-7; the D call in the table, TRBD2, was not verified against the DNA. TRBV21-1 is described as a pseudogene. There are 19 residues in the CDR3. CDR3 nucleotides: TGTGCCAGCAGCTCCCAAGGCCCTGGGACTAGCGGAAACACCTACGAGCAGTACTTC. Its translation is CASSSQGPGTSGNTYEQYF.

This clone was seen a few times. The CDR3 sequence: CASTPRLAENEQFF. In DNA form, the CDR3 reads TGTGCCAGCACCCCCCGACTAGCGGAAAATGAGCAGTTCTTC. This rearrangement joins TRBV28 to TRBJ2-1; TRBD2 matches at 9 bases. This CDR3 contains 14 residues. Germline trimming cut 7 bases from V and 7 bases from J; bases unmatched to any gene: 8. Germline V gives CDR1 MDHEN, CDR2 SYDVKM. The entire variable domain, with the rest obtained from reference TRBV28 and TRBJ2-1, is as follows: DVKVTQSSRYLVKRTGEKVFLECVQDMDHENMFWYRQDPGLGLRLIYFSYDVKMKEKGDIPEGYSVSREKKERFSLILESASTNQTSMYLCASTPRLAENEQFFGPGTRLTVL.

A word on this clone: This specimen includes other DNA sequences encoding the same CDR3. In nucleotides, the CDR3 is TGTGCCAGCAGCCTCGGTGGGGGGAATCAGCCCCAGCATTTT. This codes for CASSLGGGNQPQHF. J is TRBJ1-5 and V is TRBV7-9; D perhaps matches TRBD1 (5 bases). The CDR3 extends over 14 amino acids. Per the germline V gene, CDR1 is SEHNR and CDR2 is FQNEAQ (reference sequence). The ends were cut back, 5 bases at V and 4 bases at J, with 12 bases in the middle. The full variable domain, with the rest looked up from reference TRBV7-9 and TRBJ1-5, is DTGVSQNPRHKITKRGQNVTFRCDPISEHNRLYWYRQTLGQGPEFLTYFQNEAQLEKSRLLSDRFSAERPKGSFSTLEIQRTEQGDSAMYLCASSLGGGNQPQHFGDGTRLSIL.

This chain's CDR3 is CASKLAGLNTGELFF. The CDR3 DNA sequence: TGTGCCAGTAAGCTGGCAGGGCTTAACACCGGGGAGCTGTTTTTT. The chain carries TRBV19 and TRBJ2-2, with D possibly matching TRBD1 (5 bases). V was clipped by 7 bases and J by 2 bases, with 14 bases between them. Germline CDR1 is LNHDA and CDR2 is SQIVND (reference sequence). The CDR3 has 15 residues.

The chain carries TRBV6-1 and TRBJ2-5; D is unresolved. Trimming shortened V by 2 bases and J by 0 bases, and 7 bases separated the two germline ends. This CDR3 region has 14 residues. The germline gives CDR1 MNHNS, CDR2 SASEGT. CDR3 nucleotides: TGTGCCAGCAGTGAACAACTTGACCAAGAGACCCAGTACTTC. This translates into CASSEQLDQETQYF.

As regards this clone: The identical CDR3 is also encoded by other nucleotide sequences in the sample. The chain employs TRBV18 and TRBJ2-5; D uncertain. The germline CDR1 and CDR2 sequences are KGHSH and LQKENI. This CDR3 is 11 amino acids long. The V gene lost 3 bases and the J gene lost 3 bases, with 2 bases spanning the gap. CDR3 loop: CASSPEETQYF. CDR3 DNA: TGTGCCAGCTCACCCGAAGAGACCCAGTACTTC.

CDR3 bases: TGTGCCAGCAGGGGGACAGCTGGTCAGCCCCAGCATTTT. Protein: CASRGTAGQPQHF. The chain combines TRBV28 with TRBJ1-5; 7 nucleotides align to TRBD1. Unmatched junction bases numbered 5, after V lost 6 bases and J lost 6 bases. Germline CDR1 reads MDHEN; CDR2 reads SYDVKM. The CDR3 is 13 amino acids.